This TCR beta chain stems from a study of shared clonotypes between healthy human individuals (TCRdb year 2020). As for the study more broadly: Two women and a few men aged 18 to 49 years were included in the cohort. Per donor, leukapheresis produced somewhere between about 0.85 and 8.9 billion PBMCs. For each donor, CD4 naive and CD4 memory were each run on three plates, CD8 naive on two plates, and CD8 memory on one plate. To increase sequencing depth and limit assay-specific biases, different laboratories used diverse techniques to prepare libraries and sequence TCR repertoires. The study deeply sequenced blood TCR repertoires of several healthy adults to estimate repertoire size and the extent of clonotype sharing between individuals.

The donors were healthy, HIV-negative adults who had no recently reported acute infections or vaccinations. Only Caucasian adults living in Nashville, Tennessee, USA were represented among the donors. CD4+ T cells were enriched by magnetic negative selection, after which naive cells were positively selected on CD45RA and the negative fraction was taken as the memory subset. After blood collection by leukapheresis, PBMCs were isolated using Ficoll-Histopaque density gradient centrifugation and then cryopreserved in the vapor phase of liquid nitrogen. Analytical flow cytometry was used to check the purity and quantity of every magnetically sorted T cell population. Each sorted fraction had its genomic DNA isolated and then quantified by UV absorbance on a Nanodrop 2000c. TCR CDR3 regions were amplified from genomic DNA by multiplex PCR using the deep immunoSEQ assay. Extracted genomic DNA from each cell subset was distributed evenly across all wells of several immunoSEQ 96-well plates, and each plate was treated as a replicate. Each replicate PCR for sorted subsets received about 220 ng genomic DNA, equal to tens of thousands of T cell genomes. Purified libraries were quantified with a Qubit 3.0 fluorometer, sized on a Bioanalyzer 2100, and re-quantified with the KAPA Library Quantification kit. Each immunoSEQ 96-well plate was sequenced on its own single-read 150-cycle Illumina NextSeq 550 flow cell. The source study handled its data this way. Because the immunoSEQ output included only junctional sequences and no quality scores, the filtering could not be the same as the filtering used for full-length reads. Sequences were annotated with PyIR, a Python wrapper for IgBLAST v1.9, and V/J genes and CDR3 were assigned using IMGT germline references. Reads were filtered out if the reads had weak V/J assignments (E-value above 1e-6), no CDR3, stop codons, out-of-frame junctions, or ambiguous translated residues. V3J clonotypes were defined by identical inferred V gene, J gene, and CDR3 amino acid sequence. Percentage overlap between repertoires was calculated by dividing the number of shared unique clonotypes by the size of the smaller repertoire. Repertoire richness was assessed with RTK rarefaction, the Chao1 estimator, and Recon v2.1 estimates of unobserved clonotypes. OLGA was used to compute generation probabilities for all TCRbeta clonotypes that the gDNA method yielded from a few donors. TCRdb holds this immuneACCESS table with in-frame rearrangements only. Some clones are missing; in checked studies, unresolved V genes explain under half, and the rest has no known cause. The D gene and trimming were derived from the DNA, and the V and J assignments and clone size from that table. Here the sample has over a million clones; about 80% occur a single time. The ten top clones hold around 0.6% of the sample.

On the study overall, not on this receptor specifically: Because the study included only a small number of donors, the genetic and exposure-history diversity represented was limited. When a handful of donors were compared, the shared fraction of clonotypes was roughly 5% for naive CD4, around 3.5% for naive CD8, more than 2% for memory CD4, and 0.4% for memory CD8. Sampling was limited to blood, and TCR repertoires in tissue likely differ from TCR repertoires in blood. Higher generation probabilities were observed for clonotypes shared by all four sorted-subset donors than for non-shared clonotypes. Based on pairwise subsampling, the degree of clonotype sharing among donors was expected to be affected by sequencing depth. Larger estimated clonotype richness was generally found for naive subsets than for memory subsets. Even with the large sequencing depth, rarefaction of the sorted-subset datasets indicated that sequencing was incomplete.

This clone was observed at least ten times. No cognate antigen has been identified for it. Base-call qualities are not available, and no considerably larger clone is one nucleotide away. This sequence was found in a man in his late teens or twenties in good health. Some clones in this sample may be carry-over from other donors' samples. Sequenced input: memory CD4+ T cells from PBMCs. This sample's cell subset or site label indicates: CD45RA-negative fraction.

The nucleotides are TGCGCCAGCAGTGAGGGGGCAGAGAATAGCCCGGGGGCCAACGTCCTGACTTTC. This sequence encodes CASSEGAENSPGANVLTF. The V and J segments used are TRBV10-2 and TRBJ2-6, with TRBD1 perhaps the D gene, on 5 matching bases. CDR1 is given as WSHSY and CDR2 as SAAADI, both from the germline V gene. Its CDR3 holds 18 amino acids, cysteine through phenylalanine. Of the read, only the CDR3 DNA is kept; its 54 bases are in frame from base 1. Between the V and J ends, shortened by 2 bases and 4 bases respectively, the junction contains 18 bases.